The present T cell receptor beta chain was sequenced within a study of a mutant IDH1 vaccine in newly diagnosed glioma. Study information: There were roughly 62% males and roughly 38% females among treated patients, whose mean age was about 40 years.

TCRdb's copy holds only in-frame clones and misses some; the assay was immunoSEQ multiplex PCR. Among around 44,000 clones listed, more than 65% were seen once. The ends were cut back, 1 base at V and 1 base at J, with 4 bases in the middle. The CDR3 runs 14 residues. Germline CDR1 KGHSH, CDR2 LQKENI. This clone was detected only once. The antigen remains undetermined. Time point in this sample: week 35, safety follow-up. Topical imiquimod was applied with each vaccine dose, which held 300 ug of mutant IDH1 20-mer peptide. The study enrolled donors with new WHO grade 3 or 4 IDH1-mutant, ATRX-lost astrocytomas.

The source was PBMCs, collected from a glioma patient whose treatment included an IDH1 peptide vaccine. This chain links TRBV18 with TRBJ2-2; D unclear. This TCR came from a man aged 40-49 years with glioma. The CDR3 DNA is TGTGCCAGCTCACCACAGGTGAACACCGGGGAGCTGTTTTTT. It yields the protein CASSPQVNTGELFF.